Shown below are 10 T cell receptor beta chains from a single sample sequenced in a study of blood T cell repertoires in COVID-19. The repertoire was sequenced with immunoSEQ multiplex PCR; TCRdb's copy has only in-frame clones and lacks some. The table records 150,000 to 200,000 clones, around 73% of them present only once. Specimen: PBMCs or T cells enriched from blood (not recorded which). These TCRs come from a woman aged 45-65 years who had recovered from COVID-19.

V usage is TRBV30 and J usage is TRBJ2-3; 8 nucleotides align to TRBD2. CDR3 length equals 14 residues. Germline trimming cut 3 bases from V and 4 bases from J; bases unmatched to any gene: 6. Germline loops: CDR1 GTSNPN, CDR2 SVGIG (reference sequence). The chain's CDR3 is CAWSGSGMADTQYF. CDR3 in DNA: TGTGCCTGGAGCGGTAGCGGGATGGCAGATACGCAGTATTTT. The full variable domain, with the rest looked up from reference TRBV30 and TRBJ2-3, is SQTIHQWPATLVQPVGSPLSLECTVEGTSNPNLYWYRQAAGRGLQLLFYSVGIGQISSEVPQNLSASRPQDRQFILSSKKLLLSDSGFYLCAWSGSGMADTQYFGPGTRLTVL.

The V gene is TRBV1, the J gene TRBJ1-1. TRBV1 is a recognized pseudogene. This CDR3 spans 16 amino acids. CDR3 region: CTSSQPQQRMNTEAFF. In nucleotides, the CDR3 is TGCACCAGCAGCCAACCCCAGCAGCGGATGAACACTGAAGCTTTCTTT.

This chain connects TRBV10-3 to TRBJ2-1, with D possibly TRBD2 on 7 matching bases. CDR3 length equals 16 residues. V was pared by 11 bases and J by 1 base, with 21 bases between. The germline gives CDR1 ENHRY, CDR2 SYGVKD. In DNA, the CDR3 is TGTGCCGTAGGGACGGGGGGCATAGTGTCCTACAATGAGCAGTTCTTC. It translates to CAVGTGGIVSYNEQFF.

The rearrangement joins TRBV6-5 to TRBJ1-2, with 7 bases aligning to TRBD1. Germline V gene data show CDR1 as MNHEY and CDR2 as SVGAGI. The CDR3 is made up of 15 amino acids. J was trimmed by 8 bases and V by 4 bases; bases with no gene match: 13. This chain's CDR3 is CASSLWDSDGQGYTF. The CDR3 coding sequence is TGTGCCAGCAGTTTGTGGGACAGTGATGGGCAGGGCTACACCTTC.

This clone was seen once. The genes are TRBV18 and TRBJ1-2; D is uncertain. Germline CDR1 and CDR2: KGHSH and LQKENI. This CDR3 has 16 residues. Trimming stripped 3 bases from V and 3 bases from J, with 17 bases between. The CDR3 protein is CASSPRELVGDYGYTF. The CDR3 nucleotides read TGTGCCAGCTCACCGAGGGAGCTCGTCGGTGACTATGGCTACACCTTC.

This chain connects TRBV28 to TRBJ1-1; D is unresolved. Germline CDR1 reads MDHEN; CDR2 reads SYDVKM. V lost 5 bases, J lost 1 base, and 8 bases lay in between. The CDR3 is made up of 13 amino acids. The CDR3 DNA follows: TGTGCCAGCAGTCTCTCGAGGAACACTGAAGCTTTCTTT. This codes for CASSLSRNTEAFF.

This rearrangement joins TRBV27 to TRBJ1-3; D perhaps matches TRBD1 (5 bases). Germline CDR1 and CDR2: MNHEY and SMNVEV (reference sequence). This CDR3 is 14 amino acids long. V lost 4 bases and J 8 bases, leaving 15 bases between the germline ends. The chain's CDR3 is CASSSQGGVDTIYF. The CDR3 nucleotides read TGTGCCAGCAGTTCTCAGGGTGGCGTTGACACCATATATTTT.

This chain connects TRBV3-1 (or the pseudogene TRBV3-2) to TRBJ1-2, with D perhaps matching TRBD1 (6 bases). The ends were cut back, 3 bases at V and 0 bases at J, with 14 bases in the middle. The CDR3 spans 16 residues. CDR1 is LGHDT, CDR2 YNNKEL, per germline (reference sequence). CDR3 loop: CASSHLTWTANYGYTF. The CDR3 nucleotides read TGTGCCAGCAGCCACCTCACGTGGACAGCTAACTATGGCTACACCTTC.

This chain connects TRBV4-1 to TRBJ2-7; 10 positions agree with TRBD2. The germline V gene encodes CDR1 MGHRA and CDR2 YSYEKL. CDR3 length: 18 residues. V trimming: 0 bases; J trimming: 0 bases; junction bases outside the gene matches: 8. The CDR3 DNA is TGCGCCAGCAGCCAAGATCGGACTAGCGGCTTGTACTCCTACGAGCAGTACTTC. Translating it yields CASSQDRTSGLYSYEQYF.

J is TRBJ1-1 and V is TRBV2; 7 bases line up with TRBD1. Per germline, CDR1 SNHLY and CDR2 FYNNEI. This CDR3 comprises 13 residues. V lost 6 bases and J lost 4; bases outside the gene matches: 5. The CDR3 loop reads CASSRDRATEAFF. The CDR3 DNA reads TGTGCCAGCAGCAGAGACAGGGCCACTGAAGCTTTCTTT.